This TCR beta chain is drawn from a study of blood T cells in healthy people across ages. Turning to the study itself: Template switching caught about one barcoded beta molecule for each two T cells. The study's findings and limits: Diversity was estimated from one million T cells, and these estimates were considered underestimates. Naive and antigen-experienced cells could not be conclusively compared, given unsorted PBMCs.

Combining a sample-barcoded 5' primer with a J-beta primer mix, a second PCR ran for roughly 7 to 12 cycles. TCRdb itself ran the 5' RACE reads through MiXCR, one entry per CDR3 protein. The data show 700,000 to 800,000 distinct CDR3 sequences, with roughly 45% seen just once and approximately 22% held by the top ten. Points on this clonotype: Antigen unknown.

Germline CDR1 is MGHRA and CDR2 is YSYEKL. The CDR3 covers 16 residues. V was pared by 0 bases and J by 1 base, with 4 bases of the junction left unmatched. This chain joins TRBV4-1 and TRBJ2-3; 7 bases match TRBD2. The sequencing sample was made of blood. This receptor was identified in an older woman in good health. Written as DNA, the CDR3 is TGCGCCAGCAGCCAAGACTCTAGCGGAGGCACAGATACGCAGTATTTT. This encodes CASSQDSSGGTDTQYF.